Detailed here is one TCR beta chain. The antigen remains unidentified. The germline CDR1 and CDR2 sequences are LGHDT and YNNKEL (reference sequence). With 3 bases removed from V and 6 bases from J, the gap between germline ends came to 6 bases. The CDR3 totals 12 residues. The data were obtained in a study of T cell responses to AZD1222 COVID-19 vaccine. Whole-study findings and limits: Reports say nearly half of spike-specific TCRs go after unmutated variant regions. The CD4 TCRs associated with vaccination extended across spike and predominated at 160-218 and 743-854. It should be noted that donors were predominantly white British and more often female, and clonal diversity was possibly underestimated.

Profiled with immunoSEQ multiplex PCR; TCRdb holds only in-frame clones, not every one. The table includes roughly 70,000 clones, about four fifths detected once. V gene TRBV3-1 (or the pseudogene TRBV3-2) combines with J gene TRBJ1-5, with D possibly matching TRBD1 (5 bases). Sequencing used peripheral blood, obtained 28 days after the second AZD1222 dose. This receptor was obtained from an adult who received the AZD1222 COVID-19 vaccine. In DNA form, the CDR3 reads TGTGCCAGCAGCCAGGGACCTCAGCCCCAGCATTTT. It is translated as CASSQGPQPQHF.